The sequence of this T cell receptor beta chain was determined in a study of cytomegalovirus exposure and HLA in healthy donors. Concerning this clone itself: Its antigen is not identified.

The study ran its PCR with 60 Vbeta and 13 Jbeta primers. Sequencing used immunoSEQ multiplex PCR; TCRdb keeps in-frame clones, though not all of them. Found here are around 200,000 clones, 65% to 85% of them singletons; the top ten hold approximately 3.9%. V lost 6 bases and J lost 3, with 15 bases in between. The germline CDR1 and CDR2 sequences are MNHEY and SVGAGI. There are 14 residues in the CDR3. Overall study results and limits: Associated with cytomegalovirus, according to the listing, were around 160 TCR beta chains. The CMV antigen specificity of a few CMV-associated chains was confirmed through in vitro analysis. Later analysis identified 16,951 TCR beta sequences associated with HLA alleles, using a false discovery rate threshold of 0.05.

The chain has TRBV6-5 and TRBJ2-7, with a tentative D call TRBD1 (7 bases). This TCR was sampled from a man aged 45-65 years in good health and CMV-seronegative. Source material: PBMCs. The CDR3 DNA reads as TGTGCCAGCAGCGGCGGGACAGCGCTCTACGAGCAGTACTTC. Translation: CASSGGTALYEQYF.